The following is a T cell receptor (beta chain) sequence with its context. The sample comes from a study of CD8 T cells in Susac syndrome. The authors reverse transcribed about 0.5 to 1 ug RNA with random hexamers. TCRdb called the immunoSEQ multiplex PCR reads again in MiXCR, with one record for every CDR3 protein. The table records about 140,000 distinct CDR3 sequences, about 95% of them present only once. The TCR originated in a human donor with multiple sclerosis. Specimen: CD4+ T cells from PBMCs.

The CDR3 spells CSARVSSGGAADTQYF. CDR3 nucleotides: TGCAGTGCTAGAGTCTCTAGCGGGGGGGCCGCAGATACGCAGTATTTT. The chain has TRBV20-1 and TRBJ2-3; 12 bases are shared with TRBD2. The CDR3 totals 16 residues. The ends lost 1 base at V and 4 bases at J; junction bases unmatched: 6. In germline, CDR1 is DFQATT, CDR2 SNEGSKA (reference sequence).